This T cell receptor beta chain derives from a study of blood T cells in healthy people across ages (dated by TCRdb to the mid-2010s). A note on the overall study: In model experiments, template switching captured about one uniquely barcoded TCR beta cDNA molecule for every two T cells. The study analyzed two additional independent replicas of 1 million unique cDNA reads from the same blood draw for two donors, one aged 18 to 29 and one aged 80 or older. The donors were divided into four age groups: young (average around 15 years), middle-aged (about 40), aged (around 67) and long-lived (about 90). To avoid experimental bias, donors of different ages were randomly spread across the sequencing lanes. To track age-related changes in TCR beta repertoire diversity, the study relied on deep sequencing normalized with unique cDNA molecular identifiers. General findings and caveats noted by the study authors: The CMV infection status of donors was not known, potentially confounding age-related changes in expanded clonotypes. Compared with the aged group, more naive CD4+ T cells, fewer expanded clones and increased TCR diversity were shown by the long-lived group, suggesting age selection. There was a strong correlation between observed TCR beta diversity and the percentage of naive T cells measured by flow cytometry. Observed TCR beta diversity per million T cells fell roughly linearly with age, and a significant reduction was already apparent by age approximately 40. Since profiling was done on bulk unsorted PBMCs, naive and antigen-experienced compartments could not be conclusively compared. Estimates of total diversity based on one million sequenced T cells were considered lower bounds and underestimates.

The library was generated by 5' RACE. Sequenced on an Illumina HiSeq 2500. A second PCR of about 6 to 11 cycles was performed with a sample-barcoded 5' primer and a J-beta primer mix. A template-switch 5' adaptor carrying 12 random nucleotides introduced a unique molecular identifier onto each TCR beta cDNA molecule. Each sample yielded at least 2.5 million CDR3-containing paired-end reads. First-strand cDNA synthesis was performed from all RNA using the Mint cDNA synthesis kit, with priming by a TRBC-specific oligonucleotide. All cDNA was treated with uracil-DNA glycosylase and then went through a first 18-cycle PCR with the universal primers M1SS and BC2_uni_R. The study's processing was this. For normalization, 1 million high-quality reads, each with a distinct molecular identifier, were randomly selected from each sample. Instead of being binned into consensus sequences, reads with shared molecular identifiers were discarded. MiTCR, set to a Q25 quality threshold and the strictest error-elimination algorithm, was used for CDR3 identification, clonotype clustering and error correction. A nonparametric unseen species model using Euler transformation provided a lower-bound estimate of total TCR beta diversity. TCRdb reran the public reads through fastp at Q25 and MiXCR, keeping productive beta chains. Under each unique CDR3 protein, matching rows form one entry showing the most common genes and DNA. The V and J calls and clone size come from TCRdb's table, not from the authors' own analysis. Present in this sample are some 1.7 million distinct CDR3 sequences, 28% of which were seen just once. Of the sample, 7.7% is held by the ten largest clones.

The 39 donors, aged about 6 to 95 years, were systemically healthy Caucasian individuals from Russia. About 9.8 milliliters of peripheral blood were drawn from each donor into EDTA-treated Vacutainer tubes. Ficoll-Paque density-gradient centrifugation was used to isolate PBMCs, with at least 7 million per sample. Trizol reagent was used to extract total RNA from the PBMCs, yielding at least 5.5 micrograms per sample. The percentages of naive CD45RAhigh/CD27high T cells were determined by flow cytometry on a PBMC aliquot from every donor. V trim: 0 bases; J trim: 4 bases; unmatched bases: 2. The CDR3 has 15 amino acids, counting the end cysteine and phenylalanine. The kept DNA is CDR3 alone, 45 bases in frame from the first base. CDR1 SGDLS and CDR2 YYNGEE are derived from the germline V gene. This clonotype came up a few times. The specificity of this receptor is unknown. Per-base qualities were not stored, and no clone one base away is much larger.

This TCR came from a woman aged 25 to 45 in good health. Recombination connected TRBV9 to TRBJ2-7, with 12 middle bases fitting TRBD1. Sample: blood. The encoded CDR3 is CASSVEGQGAYEQYF. The nucleotides read TGTGCCAGCAGCGTAGAGGGACAGGGGGCGTACGAGCAGTACTTC.